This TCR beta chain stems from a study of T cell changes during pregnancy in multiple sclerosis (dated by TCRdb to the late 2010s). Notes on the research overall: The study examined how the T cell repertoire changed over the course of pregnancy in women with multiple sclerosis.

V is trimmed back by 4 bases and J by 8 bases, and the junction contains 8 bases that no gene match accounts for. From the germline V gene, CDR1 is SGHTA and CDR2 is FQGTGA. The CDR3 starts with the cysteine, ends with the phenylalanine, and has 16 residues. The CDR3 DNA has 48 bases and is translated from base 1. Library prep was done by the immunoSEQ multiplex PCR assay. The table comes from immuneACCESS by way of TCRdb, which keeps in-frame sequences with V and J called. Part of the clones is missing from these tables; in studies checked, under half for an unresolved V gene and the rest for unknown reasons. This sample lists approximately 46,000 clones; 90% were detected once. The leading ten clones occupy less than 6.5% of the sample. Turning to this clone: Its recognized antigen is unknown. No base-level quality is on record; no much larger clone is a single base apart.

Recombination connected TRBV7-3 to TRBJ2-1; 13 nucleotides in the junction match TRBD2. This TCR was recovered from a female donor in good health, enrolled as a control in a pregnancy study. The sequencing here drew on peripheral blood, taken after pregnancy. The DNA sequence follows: TGTGCCAGCAGCTCGAGCCGACTAGCGGGGGGCGATGAGCAGTTCTTC. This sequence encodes CASSSSRLAGGDEQFF.